This TCR beta chain emerged from a study of graft-versus-host responses after intestinal transplantation. Libraries were prepared by immunoSEQ multiplex PCR; TCRdb keeps only in-frame clonotypes and omits some of them. Here the sample spans about 100,000 clones, roughly 84% being singletons. Germline V CDR1 and CDR2: MGHRA, YSYEKL. Trimming shortened V by 3 bases and J by 4 bases, and 16 bases separated the two germline ends. The CDR3 totals 15 residues. Concerning this clone itself: Its antigen is still unknown.

This clonotype originated in a human donor who received an intestinal transplant. The sequences come from unstimulated CD4+ T cells sorted from spleen or lymph node cells, collected before intestinal transplant. The chain joins TRBV4-1 to TRBJ2-7, with D unclear. The CDR3 DNA follows: TGCGCCAGCAGCCACGGCCTCATCCGTCCTTACGAGCAGTACTTC. This encodes CASSHGLIRPYEQYF.